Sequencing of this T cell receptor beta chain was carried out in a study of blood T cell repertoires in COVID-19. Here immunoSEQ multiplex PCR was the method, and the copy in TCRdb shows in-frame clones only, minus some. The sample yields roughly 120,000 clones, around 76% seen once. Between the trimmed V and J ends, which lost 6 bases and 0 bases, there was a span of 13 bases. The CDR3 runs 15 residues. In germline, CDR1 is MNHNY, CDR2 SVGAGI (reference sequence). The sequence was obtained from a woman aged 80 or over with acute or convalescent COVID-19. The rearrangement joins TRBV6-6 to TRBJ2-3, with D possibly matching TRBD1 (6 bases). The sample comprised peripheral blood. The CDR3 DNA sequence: TGTGCCAGCAGACCGGGACACGCTAGCACAGATACGCAGTATTTT. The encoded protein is CASRPGHASTDTQYF.